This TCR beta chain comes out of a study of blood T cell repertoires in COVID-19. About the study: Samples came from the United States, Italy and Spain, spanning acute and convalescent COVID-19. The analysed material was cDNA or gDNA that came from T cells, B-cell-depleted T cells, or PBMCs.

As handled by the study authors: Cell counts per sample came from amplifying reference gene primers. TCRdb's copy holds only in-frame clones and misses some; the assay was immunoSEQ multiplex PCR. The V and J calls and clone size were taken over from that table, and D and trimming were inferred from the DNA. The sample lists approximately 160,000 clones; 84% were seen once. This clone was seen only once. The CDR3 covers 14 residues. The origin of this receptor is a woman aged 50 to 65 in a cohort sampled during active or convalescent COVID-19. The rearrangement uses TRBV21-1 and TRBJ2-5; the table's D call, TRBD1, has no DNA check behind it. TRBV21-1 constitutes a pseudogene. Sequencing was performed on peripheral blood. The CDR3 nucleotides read TGTGCCAGCACGGGGACAGGCGCTAAAGAGACCCAGTACTTC. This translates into CASTGTGAKETQYF.